This T cell receptor (beta chain) was sequenced during a study of control samples from healthy donors and cancer patients (dated by TCRdb to 2018 to 2021). The sample holds one count of this clone. It has no known antigen specificity. Base quality data are lacking; no much larger clone is found one base away. From the cysteine through the phenylalanine, the CDR3 covers 14 amino acids. Solely the CDR3 DNA is kept, with 42 bases framed from the first base. Between the V and J ends, shortened by 4 bases and 4 bases respectively, the junction contains 8 bases. For CDR1 and CDR2, the germline V gene (reference sequence) lists PRHDT and FYEKMQ. Libraries were constructed by the immunoSEQ multiplex PCR assay. The table comes from immuneACCESS by way of TCRdb, which keeps in-frame sequences with V and J called. Part of the clones is missing from these tables; in studies checked, under half for an unresolved V gene and the rest for unknown reasons. The sample has about 150,000 clones on record, 85% to 95% of them singletons. The top ten constitute about 5.6% of the sample.

The sample was blood. The receptor was isolated from a man aged 40-49 years in good health. In this chain, TRBV13 is recombined with TRBJ2-6, with the D gene too uncertain to name. The DNA is as follows: TGTGCCAGCAGCTCCGGTCGGGGGGCCAACGTCCTGACTTTC. It is translated as CASSSGRGANVLTF.